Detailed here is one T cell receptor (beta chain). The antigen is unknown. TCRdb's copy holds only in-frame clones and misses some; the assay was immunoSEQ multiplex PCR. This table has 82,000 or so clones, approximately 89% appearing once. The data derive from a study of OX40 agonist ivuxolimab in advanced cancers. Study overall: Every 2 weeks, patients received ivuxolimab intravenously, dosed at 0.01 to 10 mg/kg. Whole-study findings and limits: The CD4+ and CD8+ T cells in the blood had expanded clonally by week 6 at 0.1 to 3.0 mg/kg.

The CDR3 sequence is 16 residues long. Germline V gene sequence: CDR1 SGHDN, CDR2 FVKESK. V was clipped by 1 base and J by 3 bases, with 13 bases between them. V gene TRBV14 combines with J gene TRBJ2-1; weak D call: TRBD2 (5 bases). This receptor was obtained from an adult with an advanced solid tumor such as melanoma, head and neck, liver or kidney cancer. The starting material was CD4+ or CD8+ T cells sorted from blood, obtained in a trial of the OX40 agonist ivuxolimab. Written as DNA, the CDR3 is TGTGCCAGCAGCCAAGCCGGGCGACGGGACTACAATGAGCAGTTCTTC. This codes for CASSQAGRRDYNEQFF.